One sample yielded the 6 T cell receptor beta chains listed below, sequenced in a study of T cell repertoires in aging, cancer and after chemotherapy. Peripheral blood genomic DNA, not sorted cells or RNA, was the template. Multiplex touch-down PCR with TRB-A/B primers amplified rearranged V-D-J TRB sequences. One entry per CDR3 protein results from TCRdb running MiXCR on the multiplex PCR reads. The sample holds around 2,900 distinct CDR3 sequences, about a fifth seen once. The specimen sequenced was blood. These receptors came from a human donor with a blood cancer.

V usage is TRBV27 and J usage is TRBJ1-2, with TRBD1 matching over 8 bases. Trimming cost V 5 bases and J 7 bases; bases outside gene matches: 9. Germline loops: CDR1 MNHEY, CDR2 SMNVEV (reference sequence). The CDR3 runs 14 residues. CDR3 sequence reads: CASSREDRVGGYTF. The CDR3 region has the DNA TGTGCCAGCAGTCGAGAGGACAGGGTTGGTGGCTACACCTTC.

V usage is TRBV20-1 and J usage is TRBJ2-1; D possibly corresponds to TRBD2 (7 bases). This CDR3 contains 14 residues. The germline gives CDR1 DFQATT, CDR2 SNEGSKA (reference sequence). V lost 5 bases and J lost 2, with 13 bases in between. For the CDR3, the DNA is TGCAGTGCTGAGAGCGGGGACACCTACAATGAGCAGTTCTTC. Protein: CSAESGDTYNEQFF.

This clonotype is classed as medium-sized (0.01 to 0.1%). The rearrangement uses TRBV9 and TRBJ2-2, with D tentatively TRBD1 (7 bases). The ends were cut back, 5 bases at V and 0 bases at J, with 20 bases in the middle. The germline V gene has CDR1 SGDLS and CDR2 YYNGEE. The CDR3 length is 18 residues. The CDR3 coding sequence is TGTGCCAGCAGGACCTCAGGGGGGAGCATCGCGAACACCGGGGAGCTGTTTTTT. Protein product: CASRTSGGSIANTGELFF. The full variable domain, its missing parts supplied by reference TRBV9 and TRBJ2-2, is DSGVTQTPKHLITATGQRVTLRCSPRSGDLSVYWYQQSLDQGLQFLIQYYNGEERAKGNILERFSAQQFPDLHSELNLSSLELGDSALYFCASRTSGGSIANTGELFFGEGSRLTVL.

By its share, this clonotype is medium-sized. This chain links TRBV18 with TRBJ1-4; 7 nucleotides agree with TRBD1. The CDR3 length is 15 residues. From germline, CDR1 is KGHSH and CDR2 LQKENI. V lost 3 bases, J lost 2 bases, and 3 bases stayed unmatched. CDR3 loop: CASSPQGGTNEKLFF. For the CDR3, the DNA is TGTGCCAGCTCACCCCAGGGGGGCACTAATGAAAAACTGTTTTTT.

This clonotype was picked up a small number of times. The chain couples TRBV28 to TRBJ2-7, with D hard to call. Germline lookup yields CDR1 MDHEN and CDR2 SYDVKM. Trimming removed 2 bases from V and 3 bases from J, with 5 bases in between. This CDR3 has 12 residues. The CDR3 region has the DNA TGTGCCAGCAGTTTAATCTTCTACGAGCAGTACTTC. Protein: CASSLIFYEQYF.

This clonotype qualifies as medium-sized (0.01 to 0.1%). The chain employs TRBV19 and TRBJ2-1; a possible D gene is TRBD1 (5 bases). The V and J ends lost 0 bases and 5 bases respectively, with 11 bases between them. Germline V gene data show CDR1 as LNHDA and CDR2 as SQIVND (reference sequence). This CDR3 region has 15 residues. CDR3 bases: TGTGCCAGTAGTATAGACAGGACAAGAAACAATGAGCAGTTCTTC. Translated: CASSIDRTRNNEQFF.